The next 28 T cell receptor beta chains were all read from a single sample in a study of T cells in Graves' hyperthyroidism and ophthalmopathy. RNA transcripts provided the source from which TCR beta CDR3 regions were amplified. TCR CDR3 underwent first-round RT-PCR with the HTBI primer set. TCRdb processed the multiplex PCR reads anew with MiXCR; each CDR3 protein has one entry. The sample holds 200,000 to 250,000 distinct CDR3 sequences, roughly 18% seen once. Specimen: blood. All receptors come from a man aged 35 to 55 with Graves' hyperthyroidism.

This clonotype was seen many times. The rearrangement joins TRBV5-1 to TRBJ2-7, with D possibly being TRBD1 or TRBD2 (6 bases each). In germline, CDR1 is SGHRS, CDR2 YFSETQ. The CDR3 sequence is 16 residues long. Trimming cost V 4 bases and J 0 bases, with 17 bases left between them. CDR3 sequence (DNA): TGCGCCAGCAGCCCCCGGGCGGGACACCTCTCCTACGAGCAGTACTTC. Translation gives CASSPRAGHLSYEQYF.

This clonotype was counted many times. The chain recombines TRBV9 with TRBJ2-7; 9 bases line up with TRBD1. Unmatched junction bases numbered 7, after V lost 5 bases and J lost 4 bases. Germline V gives CDR1 SGDLS, CDR2 YYNGEE. The CDR3 spans 14 residues. The CDR3 DNA reads TGTGCCAGCAGTAAGACAGGGGGGTTGTACGAGCAGTACTTC. Protein product: CASSKTGGLYEQYF.

This clonotype came up many times. The V gene is TRBV9, the J gene TRBJ1-1; D is perhaps TRBD1 (5 bases). Trimming pared 1 base from V and 4 bases from J, leaving 11 bases between. The CDR3 covers 14 residues. Germline assignment: CDR1 SGDLS and CDR2 YYNGEE. In DNA, the CDR3 is TGTGCCAGCAGCGTACTAGGGGTTGGCACTGAAGCTTTCTTT. Residues: CASSVLGVGTEAFF.

In this sample, this clonotype turned up many times. The genes are TRBV30 and TRBJ1-1, with 7 bases that match TRBD1. CDR1 and CDR2 (germline): GTSNPN, SVGIG (reference sequence). V lost 0 bases, J lost 5 bases, and 12 bases stayed unmatched. CDR3 length equals 16 residues. Here the CDR3 DNA reads TGTGCCTGGAGTGTACTGGGGCAGGGGGACCGTACTGAAGCTTTCTTT. As protein: CAWSVLGQGDRTEAFF.

In its sample, this clonotype was seen a few times. The rearrangement joins TRBV19 to TRBJ2-5; D is perhaps TRBD1 or TRBD2 (5 bases each). This CDR3 has 14 residues. Germline values: CDR1 LNHDA, CDR2 SQIVND (reference sequence). The ends were cut back, 7 bases at V and 7 bases at J, with 19 bases in the middle. The CDR3 DNA follows: TGTGCCAGTAACCCGGGACGCCCCGGAGGGACCCAGTACTTC. The encoded protein is CASNPGRPGGTQYF.

The CDR3 spells CASSSEGHSNQPQHF. CDR3 nucleotide sequence: TGTGCCAGCAGTTCGGAGGGACATAGCAATCAGCCCCAGCATTTT. The chain joins TRBV12-3 or TRBV12-4 to TRBJ1-5, with TRBD1 as a possible D gene (6 bases). The V gene lost 4 bases and the J gene lost 0 bases, with 10 bases spanning the gap. This CDR3 is 15 amino acids long.

This chain uses TRBV3-1 with TRBJ2-1; 10 nucleotides align to TRBD1. Germline values: CDR1 LGHDT, CDR2 YNNKEL (reference sequence). CDR3 length: 19 amino acids. Trimming took 4 bases from V and 1 from J; bases not matched to a gene: 13. CDR3 amino acids: CASSPQPGQGRGSYNEQFF. The CDR3 DNA is TGTGCCAGCAGCCCTCAACCGGGACAGGGGCGAGGGTCCTACAATGAGCAGTTCTTC.

This clonotype was counted between two and nine times. CDR3 amino acids: CSAGQVGTEAFF. DNA of the CDR3: TGCAGTGCTGGACAGGTGGGCACTGAAGCTTTCTTT. This chain joins TRBV20-1 and TRBJ1-1; 7 nucleotides match TRBD1. CDR3 length: 12 residues. With V trimmed by 5 bases and J by 4 bases, 4 bases remained unmatched. From germline, CDR1 is DFQATT and CDR2 SNEGSKA (reference sequence).

This clonotype was observed many times. The genes are TRBV30 and TRBJ2-1; TRBD2 matches at 10 bases. Germline CDR1 and CDR2: GTSNPN and SVGIG (reference sequence). V lost 0 bases and J lost 10; bases outside the gene matches: 9. This CDR3 has 15 amino acids. This chain's CDR3 is CAWSVGLAGVEEQFF. CDR3 bases: TGTGCCTGGAGTGTAGGGCTAGCGGGGGTAGAGGAGCAGTTCTTC.

This clonotype was counted many times. The J gene is TRBJ1-1, the V gene TRBV19; a weak D match, TRBD1 (5 bases). V was shortened by 6 bases and J by 3 bases, with 14 bases between the two germline ends. The CDR3 is 14 residues long. Germline CDR1 reads LNHDA; CDR2 reads SQIVND (reference sequence). The CDR3 spells CASRETGLYTEAFF. CDR3 in DNA: TGTGCCAGTAGAGAGACGGGGCTCTACACTGAAGCTTTCTTT. The full variable domain, in which reference TRBV19 and TRBJ1-1 provide the parts outside the CDR3, is DGGITQSPKYLFRKEGQNVTLSCEQNLNHDAMYWYRQDPGQGLRLIYYSQIVNDFQKGDIAEGYSVSREKKESFPLTVTSAQKNPTAFYLCASRETGLYTEAFFGQGTRLTVV.

This clonotype occurred many times. This chain uses TRBV3-1 with TRBJ2-7; no clear D. The CDR3 runs to 14 residues. The V and J ends lost 0 bases and 5 bases respectively, with 11 bases between them. Germline V gene lookup returns CDR1 LGHDT and CDR2 YNNKEL (reference sequence). This CDR3 is CASSQDLAGDEQYF. Written as DNA, the CDR3 is TGTGCCAGCAGCCAAGACCTCGCAGGAGACGAGCAGTACTTC.

This chain uses TRBV28 with TRBJ2-1, with TRBD1 identical over 8 bases. CDR3 length: 17 residues. The trim removed 3 bases at V and 9 bases at J, leaving 16 bases unmatched. From germline, CDR1 is MDHEN and CDR2 SYDVKM. The CDR3 bases are TGTGCCAGCAGTTTCGGAACGTATGGACAGGGTGGTGGTGAGCAGTTCTTC. This codes for CASSFGTYGQGGGEQFF.

In this sample, this clonotype turned up many times. The chain is built from TRBV3-1 and TRBJ1-5; D not certain. The V end lost 3 bases, the J end lost 15 bases, and 15 bases lay between the germline ends. Per the germline V gene, CDR1 is LGHDT and CDR2 is YNNKEL (reference sequence). There are 12 residues in the CDR3. The CDR3 loop is CASSHNGLNLHF. The CDR3 DNA sequence: TGTGCCAGCAGCCATAATGGACTGAACCTGCATTTT.

This clonotype was seen ten or more times. This sequence joins TRBV10-3 and TRBJ2-1, with 11 nucleotides matching TRBD2. Germline V gives CDR1 ENHRY, CDR2 SYGVKD. The trim removed 7 bases at V and 3 bases at J, leaving 2 bases unmatched. The CDR3 runs 14 residues. Written as DNA, the CDR3 is TGTGCCATCAAGGGACTAGCGGACTACAATGAGCAGTTCTTC. Translating it yields CAIKGLADYNEQFF.

This clonotype was recorded many times. J is TRBJ2-3 and V is TRBV7-9; 10 nucleotides match TRBD2. There are 16 residues in the CDR3. The germline V gene has CDR1 SEHNR and CDR2 FQNEAQ (reference sequence). The junction had 6 bases not matched to a gene; V was cut back by 1 base and J by 5 bases. CDR3 in amino acids: CASSLGTSGVGDTQYF. CDR3 DNA sequence: TGTGCCAGCAGCTTAGGTACTAGCGGGGTTGGAGATACGCAGTATTTT.

This clonotype was counted at least ten times. The gene calls are TRBV30 and TRBJ2-3; TRBD2 might be the D (6 bases). Per the germline V gene, CDR1 is GTSNPN and CDR2 is SVGIG (reference sequence). V was pared by 3 bases and J by 8 bases, with 15 bases between. This CDR3 region has 13 residues. In nucleotides, the CDR3 is TGTGCCTGGAGCAGGTCTCCCGGGAGTACGCAGTATTTT. It encodes CAWSRSPGSTQYF.

This clonotype came up many times. The chain combines TRBV6-1 with TRBJ2-1, with D tentatively TRBD1 (5 bases). Per germline, CDR1 MNHNS and CDR2 SASEGT. Between the trimmed V and J ends, which lost 3 bases and 2 bases, there was a span of 8 bases. This CDR3 contains 14 residues. The CDR3 loop is CASSDRVTYNEQFF. The CDR3 coding sequence is TGTGCCAGCAGTGACAGGGTTACCTACAATGAGCAGTTCTTC.

This chain uses TRBV5-6 with TRBJ1-5, with no clear D. Per the germline V gene, CDR1 is SGHDT and CDR2 is YYEEEE. V was trimmed by 0 bases and J by 3 bases, leaving 13 bases between them. The CDR3 spans 16 residues. The CDR3 sequence is CASSLGGGLDNQPQHF. CDR3 DNA sequence: TGTGCCAGCAGCTTGGGTGGAGGGTTGGACAATCAGCCCCAGCATTTT. The full variable domain, its missing parts supplied by reference TRBV5-6 and TRBJ1-5, is DAGVTQSPTHLIKTRGQQVTLRCSPKSGHDTVSWYQQALGQGPQFIFQYYEEEERQRGNFPDRFSGHQFPNYSSELNVNALLLGDSALYLCASSLGGGLDNQPQHFGDGTRLSIL.

The gene calls are TRBV7-3 and TRBJ1-3; 10 bases are a match to TRBD1. V trimming: 5 bases; J trimming: 4 bases; junction bases outside the gene matches: 17. Germline-derived CDR1 and CDR2 are SGHTA and FQGTGA. There are 19 residues in the CDR3. This CDR3 reads CASSTQVPRQGAGGNTIYF. CDR3 bases: TGTGCCAGCAGCACCCAAGTCCCGAGACAGGGGGCGGGAGGAAACACCATATATTTT.

In this sample, this clonotype turned up a few times. The V call is TRBV7-9, the J call TRBJ2-7, with 7 positions matching TRBD1. V shed 8 bases and J 0 bases; nucleotides not matched to a gene: 7. The length of the CDR3 is 14 residues. CDR1 is SEHNR and CDR2 is FQNEAQ in the germline V gene (reference sequence). The CDR3 is CASGTGQISYEQYF. CDR3 nucleotides: TGTGCCAGCGGGACGGGACAGATCTCCTACGAGCAGTACTTC. The whole variable domain, filled in from reference TRBV7-9 and TRBJ2-7, reads DTGVSQNPRHKITKRGQNVTFRCDPISEHNRLYWYRQTLGQGPEFLTYFQNEAQLEKSRLLSDRFSAERPKGSFSTLEIQRTEQGDSAMYLCASGTGQISYEQYFGPGTRLTVT.

The chain employs TRBV5-6 and TRBJ2-2; D remains ambiguous. The germline CDR1 and CDR2 sequences are SGHDT and YYEEEE. Trimming stripped 2 bases from V and 6 bases from J, with 8 bases between. The CDR3 is 13 residues long. CDR3 residues: CASSFRKPGELFF. The CDR3 DNA sequence: TGTGCCAGCAGCTTCCGGAAACCCGGGGAGCTGTTTTTT.

The V gene is TRBV6-2 or TRBV6-3, the J gene TRBJ2-5; 9 bases line up with TRBD2. The CDR3 is 19 residues long. CDR1 and CDR2 from the germline V gene are MNHEY and SVGEGT. J was trimmed by 1 base and V by 0 bases; bases with no gene match: 12. CDR3 DNA: TGTGCCAGCAGTTACTCGGACGGGATAGCGGGGGACTTCCAAGAGACCCAGTACTTC. It translates to CASSYSDGIAGDFQETQYF.

This clonotype was seen many times. CDR3 nucleotide sequence: TGTGCCAGCTCACCATCGGAGGGAGACACTGAAGCTTTCTTT. It is translated as CASSPSEGDTEAFF. The chain has TRBV18 and TRBJ1-1; D gene uncertain. Trimming removed 2 bases at V and 3 bases at J, with 10 bases between. This CDR3 spans 14 amino acids. Germline V lookup: CDR1 KGHSH, CDR2 LQKENI.

This clonotype was seen repeatedly, ten times or more. The V gene is TRBV13, the J gene TRBJ2-3; 11 nucleotides match TRBD1. V dropped 5 bases and J dropped 1; count of bases not matched to a gene: 8. The CDR3 loop spans 17 amino acids. The germline V gene has CDR1 PRHDT and CDR2 FYEKMQ (reference sequence). This chain's CDR3 is CASSAPWTGGGTDTQYF. The CDR3 DNA follows: TGTGCCAGCAGCGCACCCTGGACAGGGGGCGGCACAGATACGCAGTATTTT.

There are many counts of this clonotype. The genes are TRBV6-2 or TRBV6-3 and TRBJ2-5; 13 nucleotides line up with TRBD2. CDR1 and CDR2 from the germline V gene are MNHEY and SVGEGT. CDR3 length: 14 residues. The ends lost 6 bases at V and 7 bases at J; junction bases unmatched: 5. The CDR3 DNA reads TGTGCCAGCAGACCGGGACTAGCGGGAATGACCCAGTACTTC. It codes for CASRPGLAGMTQYF.

This clonotype was picked up a small number of times. The chain links TRBV19 to TRBJ1-1; possible D gene TRBD1, 6 bases. The germline CDR1 and CDR2 sequences are LNHDA and SQIVND (reference sequence). The V gene lost 4 bases and the J gene lost 4 bases, with 16 bases spanning the gap. The CDR3 is 15 amino acids. CDR3 amino acids: CASSKGGGGRTEAFF. The CDR3 nucleotides read TGTGCCAGTAGTAAGGGGGGGGGAGGGCGCACTGAAGCTTTCTTT.

This clonotype was observed many times. As DNA, the CDR3 is TGTGCCTGGAGTGTACTTAAGGGGAACACTGAAGCTTTCTTT. Amino acid sequence: CAWSVLKGNTEAFF. The V gene is TRBV30, the J gene TRBJ1-1, with D uncertain. The CDR3 extends over 14 amino acids. Per the germline V gene, CDR1 is GTSNPN and CDR2 is SVGIG (reference sequence). V lost 0 bases, J lost 1 base, and 9 bases lay in between.

Ten or more counts support this clonotype. This chain uses TRBV15 with TRBJ2-7; D might be TRBD1 (5 bases). Germline-derived CDR1 and CDR2 are LNHNV and YYDKDF (reference sequence). The CDR3 sequence is 15 residues long. The V and J ends lost 0 bases and 5 bases respectively, with 14 bases between them. The CDR3 sequence: CATSRDQYRSDEQYF. CDR3 nucleotides: TGTGCCACCAGCAGAGATCAGTACAGGTCCGACGAGCAGTACTTC.